A single T cell receptor beta chain is shown here with its context. TCRdb's copy holds only in-frame clones and misses some; the assay was immunoSEQ multiplex PCR. The table shows about 80,000 clones, with about 95% occurring only once. The sample belongs to a study of technical replicates of blood from several donors. The CDR3 extends over 13 amino acids. The V and J ends lost 3 bases and 2 bases respectively, with 9 bases between them. Looked up from germline, CDR1 is SGHDT and CDR2 is YYEEEE. The gene calls are TRBV5-6 and TRBJ2-7; no firm D call. The sequence derives from a human donor in good health. Sequences were obtained from T cells isolated from PBMCs. The CDR3 DNA sequence: TGTGCCAGCAGCTCGATACGGGCCTACGAGCAGTACTTC. This codes for CASSSIRAYEQYF.